The entry that follows covers one T cell receptor beta chain sequence. Trimming removed 1 base from V and 4 bases from J, with 4 bases in between. The CDR3 sequence is 12 residues long. Germline V CDR1 and CDR2: LNHNV, YYDKDF (reference sequence). This sample is drawn from a study of technical replicates of blood from a few donors. Produced via immunoSEQ multiplex PCR; TCRdb's table is partial and in-frame only. The table lists approximately 82,000 clones, 75% to 95% of them singletons, with roughly 0.37% in the top ten. The origin of this receptor is a human donor in good health. Some clones in this sample may be carry-over from other donors' samples. The sequenced sample consisted of T cells isolated from PBMCs. The gene calls are TRBV15 and TRBJ1-1; D remains ambiguous. The chain's CDR3 is CATSRGATEAFF. CDR3 nucleotides: TGTGCCACCAGCAGAGGGGCCACTGAAGCTTTCTTT.